Listed here are 14 T cell receptor beta chains from one sample, sequenced in a study of T cell responses to AZD1222 COVID-19 vaccine. The assay was immunoSEQ multiplex PCR, and TCRdb's table has in-frame clones only and misses some. Counted here are about 180,000 clones, 94% occurring once; the ten biggest clones make up roughly 1.5%. The sample in question was peripheral blood, obtained 28 days after the second AZD1222 dose. All receptors come from an adult who received the AZD1222 COVID-19 vaccine.

The V gene is TRBV10-3, the J gene TRBJ2-5; TRBD1 might be the D (6 bases). Trimming cost V 6 bases and J 3 bases, with 8 bases left between them. Germline CDR1 ENHRY, CDR2 SYGVKD. This CDR3 has 12 residues. The CDR3 sequence is CAIRDSEETQYF. The CDR3 DNA reads as TGTGCCATCAGGGACAGCGAAGAGACCCAGTACTTC.

This CDR3 reads CASSPTRGSNQPQHF. Here the CDR3 DNA reads TGTGCCAGCTCACCAACGAGGGGTAGCAATCAGCCCCAGCATTTT. The rearrangement joins TRBV18 to TRBJ1-5; TRBD1 is a possible D gene (5 bases). The CDR3 consists of 15 residues. V dropped 2 bases and J dropped 0 bases, with 8 bases sitting between them. Germline-derived CDR1 and CDR2 are KGHSH and LQKENI.

This rearrangement joins TRBV5-4 to TRBJ2-1; 12 bases line up with TRBD2. With 0 bases clipped from V and 2 bases from J, the junction kept 0 bases outside the gene matches. This CDR3 has 16 amino acids. Germline CDR1 SGHNT, CDR2 YYREEE (reference sequence). CDR3 residues: CASSLGLAGAYNEQFF. The DNA of the CDR3 is TGTGCCAGCAGCTTGGGACTAGCGGGAGCCTACAATGAGCAGTTCTTC.

V and J are TRBV3-1 (or the pseudogene TRBV3-2) and TRBJ2-3; 7 bases fit TRBD1. CDR3 length: 15 residues. The J segment lost 4 bases and the V segment lost 4 bases, leaving 8 bases of the junction unmatched. CDR1 and CDR2 (germline): LGHDT, YNNKEL (reference sequence). The CDR3 nucleotides are TGTGCCAGCAGCCCCCGACAGGGAAAATCAGATACGCAGTATTTT. Translation: CASSPRQGKSDTQYF.

This chain's CDR3 is CASSYQTGGRSNTEAFF. As DNA, the CDR3 is TGTGCCAGCAGTTATCAAACAGGGGGCAGATCGAACACTGAAGCTTTCTTT. This chain uses TRBV28 with TRBJ1-1; 9 bases are a match to TRBD1. Unmatched junction bases numbered 10, after V lost 4 bases and J lost 1 base. The V gene's germline CDR1 is MDHEN and CDR2 SYDVKM. This CDR3 spans 17 amino acids. The full variable domain, its missing parts supplied by reference TRBV28 and TRBJ1-1, is DVKVTQSSRYLVKRTGEKVFLECVQDMDHENMFWYRQDPGLGLRLIYFSYDVKMKEKGDIPEGYSVSREKKERFSLILESASTNQTSMYLCASSYQTGGRSNTEAFFGQGTRLTVV.

V and J are TRBV6-5 and TRBJ2-7; D remains unclear. The ends were cut back, 5 bases at V and 4 bases at J, with 12 bases in the middle. From germline, CDR1 is MNHEY and CDR2 SVGAGI. The CDR3 contains 13 residues. This CDR3 reads CASSPSWGYEQYF. Written as DNA, the CDR3 is TGTGCCAGCAGTCCAAGCTGGGGATACGAGCAGTACTTC.

V is TRBV6-5 and J is TRBJ2-7; 9 nucleotides line up with TRBD2. This CDR3 is built from 15 residues. The V gene end was trimmed by 7 bases and the J gene end by 2 bases; junction bases not matched to a gene: 9. Germline V gene lookup returns CDR1 MNHEY and CDR2 SVGAGI. The CDR3 nucleotides are TGTGCCAGCAAATTCGCTCTAGCGGGGACCTACGAGCAGTACTTC. Translated, it gives CASKFALAGTYEQYF.

This chain uses TRBV5-1 with TRBJ2-3; a possible D gene is TRBD2 (5 bases). Trimming stripped 0 bases from V and 7 bases from J, with 12 bases between. The CDR3 is 14 amino acids. CDR1 SGHRS and CDR2 YFSETQ come from the germline V gene. The CDR3 loop reads CASSLVLATHTQYF. DNA for the CDR3: TGCGCCAGCAGCTTGGTTCTAGCCACGCATACGCAGTATTTT.

Turning to this clone: Compared with germline, one end of the junction differs, possibly owing to a read error. The rearrangement joins TRBV5-1 to TRBJ2-7; TRBD2 matches at 12 bases. Germline lookup yields CDR1 SGHRS and CDR2 YFSETQ. This CDR3 comprises 16 residues. The CDR3 here is CASSLRTSGDSYQQYF. The CDR3 DNA is TGCGCCAGCAGCTTACGGACTAGCGGGGACAGCTACCAGCAGTACTTC.

This chain connects TRBV4-1 to TRBJ1-1; 7 bases line up with TRBD1. This CDR3 is built from 14 residues. Trimming removed 4 bases from V and 4 bases from J; junction bases left unmatched: 6. CDR1 and CDR2 from the germline V gene are MGHRA and YSYEKL. This chain's CDR3 is CASSLPGQSTEAFF. The CDR3 DNA sequence: TGCGCCAGCAGCCTACCGGGACAGAGCACTGAAGCTTTCTTT.

The chain recombines TRBV19 with TRBJ2-1; 12 bases line up with TRBD2. This CDR3 contains 16 residues. Trimming cost V 7 bases and J 7 bases; bases outside gene matches: 11. CDR1 and CDR2 (germline): LNHDA, SQIVND (reference sequence). Here the CDR3 DNA reads TGTGCCAGTACCGCTGGAGGACTAGCGGGGAAAAATGAGCAGTTCTTC. Encoded protein: CASTAGGLAGKNEQFF. Using reference TRBV19 and TRBJ2-1 for the parts outside the CDR3, the full variable domain is DGGITQSPKYLFRKEGQNVTLSCEQNLNHDAMYWYRQDPGQGLRLIYYSQIVNDFQKGDIAEGYSVSREKKESFPLTVTSAQKNPTAFYLCASTAGGLAGKNEQFFGPGTRLTVL.

The J gene is TRBJ2-7, the V gene TRBV28; no definite D call. This CDR3 has 15 amino acids. V was pared by 3 bases and J by 2 bases, with 14 bases between. Per the germline V gene, CDR1 is MDHEN and CDR2 is SYDVKM. CDR3 sequence reads: CASSFVGRSAYEQYF. The CDR3 DNA reads as TGTGCCAGCAGTTTTGTTGGACGGTCTGCCTACGAGCAGTACTTC.

This CDR3 is CASRKTRGGLMNTEAFF. In DNA, the CDR3 is TGTGCCAGCAGGAAAACGAGGGGCGGGTTAATGAACACTGAAGCTTTCTTT. The genes are TRBV28 and TRBJ1-1; a possible D gene is TRBD1 (5 bases). Germline CDR1 reads MDHEN; CDR2 reads SYDVKM. This CDR3 has 17 amino acids. Trimming cost V 6 bases and J 0 bases, with 20 bases left between them.

The chain recombines TRBV29-1 with TRBJ1-1, with D uncertain. Germline V gives CDR1 SQVTM, CDR2 ANQGSEA. Trimming pared 0 bases from V and 8 bases from J, leaving 10 bases between. The CDR3 has 12 amino acids. CDR3 nucleotide sequence: TGCAGCGTTGAAGAGGATAGCCTGGAAGCTTTCTTT. It is translated as CSVEEDSLEAFF.